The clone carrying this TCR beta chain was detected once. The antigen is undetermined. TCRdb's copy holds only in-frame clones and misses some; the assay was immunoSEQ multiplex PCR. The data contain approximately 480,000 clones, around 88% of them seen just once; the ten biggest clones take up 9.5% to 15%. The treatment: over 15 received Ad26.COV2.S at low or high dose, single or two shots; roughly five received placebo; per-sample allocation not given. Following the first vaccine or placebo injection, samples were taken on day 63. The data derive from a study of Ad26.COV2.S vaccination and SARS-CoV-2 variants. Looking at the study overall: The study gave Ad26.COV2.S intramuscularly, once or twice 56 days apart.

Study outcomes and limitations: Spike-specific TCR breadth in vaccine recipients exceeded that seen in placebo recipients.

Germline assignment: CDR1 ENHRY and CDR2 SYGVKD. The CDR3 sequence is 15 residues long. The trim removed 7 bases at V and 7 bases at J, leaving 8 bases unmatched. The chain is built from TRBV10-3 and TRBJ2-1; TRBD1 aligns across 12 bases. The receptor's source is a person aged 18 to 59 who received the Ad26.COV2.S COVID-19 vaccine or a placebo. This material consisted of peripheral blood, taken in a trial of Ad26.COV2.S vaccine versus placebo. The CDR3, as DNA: TGTGCCATCAATTCGGGACAGGGGGCTTTTAATGAGCAGTTCTTC. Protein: CAINSGQGAFNEQFF.